One and the same sample provided the 20 T cell receptor beta chains below, sequenced in a study of naive and memory T cell subsets (dated by TCRdb to 2016 to 2017). The library was made by UMI-ligation and nested PCR. Sequencing took place on an Illumina MiSeq. The beta constant-region primer was an equimolar mix of two oligonucleotides covering both TRBC1 and TRBC2. The raw public reads went through TCRdb reprocessing: fastp at Q25, MiXCR clone calling, in-frame beta chains kept. CDR3 protein duplicates are merged, each entry listing the most common genes and DNA. The table for this sample lists about 85,000 distinct CDR3 sequences; around 13% of them were counted only once. Approximately 0.93% of the sample is held by the ten biggest clonotypes. What was sequenced was central memory CD4+ T cells from blood. This specimen's cell subset or site label, interpreted: central memory, CD45RA- CD27+. Receptor source: a human donor in good health.

This clonotype appeared a few times. The rearrangement uses TRBV7-3 and TRBJ1-1; D unclear. The CDR3 length is 14 residues. The germline V and J ends were trimmed by 5 bases and 1 base, with 11 bases remaining between them. Germline-derived CDR1 and CDR2 are SGHTA and FQGTGA. The CDR3 reads CASSEGSWNTEAFF. CDR3 in DNA: TGTGCCAGCAGCGAAGGTTCCTGGAACACTGAAGCTTTCTTT. Based on the CDR3 plus reference TRBV7-3 and TRBJ1-1, the full variable domain is GAGVSQTPSNKVTEKGKYVELRCDPISGHTALYWYRQSLGQGPEFLIYFQGTGAADDSGLPNDRFFAVRPEGSVSTLKIQRTERGDSAVYLCASSEGSWNTEAFFGQGTRLTVV.

This clonotype came up many times. The chain is built from TRBV2 and TRBJ2-1; 7 bases map to TRBD1. From germline, CDR1 is SNHLY and CDR2 FYNNEI. The CDR3 spans 13 residues. With 7 bases clipped from V and 6 bases from J, the junction kept 6 bases outside the gene matches. Written as DNA, the CDR3 is TGTGCCAGCATCATCGACAGGGTCAATGAGCAGTTCTTC. Residues: CASIIDRVNEQFF.

The rearrangement uses TRBV14 and TRBJ1-2; D unresolved. CDR1 and CDR2 (germline): SGHDN, FVKESK. Trimming pared 0 bases from V and 8 bases from J, leaving 13 bases between. The CDR3 has 14 amino acids. This chain's CDR3 is CASSQDGRNRGYTF. The CDR3 nucleotides are TGTGCCAGCAGCCAAGATGGTCGGAATCGAGGCTACACCTTC.

The chain links TRBV2 to TRBJ2-1; D is uncertain. Trimming removed 6 bases from V and 8 bases from J, with 11 bases in between. CDR3 length equals 12 residues. Germline-derived CDR1 and CDR2 are SNHLY and FYNNEI. This CDR3 is CASRAERDEQFF. In DNA, the CDR3 is TGTGCCAGCAGGGCGGAAAGGGATGAGCAGTTCTTC.

This clonotype has just a few counts. The V gene is TRBV29-1, the J gene TRBJ2-1; D is perhaps TRBD2 (6 bases). This CDR3 is built from 12 residues. Germline-derived CDR1 and CDR2 are SQVTM and ANQGSEA. Trimming stripped 7 bases from V and 3 bases from J, with 10 bases between. The CDR3 sequence: CSGGGFYNEQFF. DNA of the CDR3: TGCAGCGGGGGAGGTTTCTACAATGAGCAGTTCTTC.

The chain links TRBV24-1 to TRBJ1-2; 7 bases are a match to TRBD1. This CDR3 is built from 12 residues. V was clipped by 3 bases and J by 7 bases; unmatched bases: 1. CDR1 is KGHDR, CDR2 SFDVKD, per germline. CDR3 sequence reads: CATSDDRAGYTF. In DNA form, the CDR3 reads TGTGCCACCAGTGATGACAGGGCTGGCTACACCTTC.

The table lists this clonotype with a few counts. V is TRBV5-1 and J is TRBJ2-5; 7 bases map to TRBD2. V lost 4 bases and J lost 5; bases outside the gene matches: 17. The CDR3 runs to 17 residues. Per the germline V gene, CDR1 is SGHRS and CDR2 is YFSETQ. The CDR3 sequence: CASSAAVLAGVGETQYF. CDR3 bases: TGCGCCAGCAGCGCCGCGGTTCTCGCGGGAGTAGGGGAGACCCAGTACTTC. The whole variable domain, filled in from reference TRBV5-1 and TRBJ2-5, reads KAGVTQTPRYLIKTRGQQVTLSCSPISGHRSVSWYQQTPGQGLQFLFEYFSETQRNKGNFPGRFSGRQFSNSRSEMNVSTLELGDSALYLCASSAAVLAGVGETQYFGPGTRLLVL.

This clonotype showed up many times. The genes are TRBV6-5 and TRBJ2-7; 7 bases align to TRBD1. CDR1 and CDR2 (germline): MNHEY, SVGAGI. The J segment lost 6 bases and the V segment lost 6 bases, leaving 2 bases of the junction unmatched. This CDR3 comprises 11 residues. CDR3 region: CASSDRAEQYF. The CDR3 bases are TGTGCCAGCAGCGACAGGGCCGAGCAGTACTTC.

This clonotype was observed a handful of times. J is TRBJ1-5 and V is TRBV27; possibly TRBD1 for D (5 bases). The ends were cut back, 2 bases at V and 5 bases at J, with 16 bases in the middle. Germline CDR1 and CDR2: MNHEY and SMNVEV (reference sequence). This CDR3 is built from 16 residues. The CDR3 nucleotides are TGTGCCAGCAGTTTACTCTCAGCGGGCAGGGATCAGCCCCAGCATTTT. Encoded protein: CASSLLSAGRDQPQHF.

This clonotype showed up just a few times. The chain carries TRBV2 and TRBJ2-1; D is uncertain. Trimming cost V 0 bases and J 1 base, with 7 bases left between them. Germline V gene lookup returns CDR1 SNHLY and CDR2 FYNNEI. This CDR3 is 15 amino acids long. CDR3 residues: CASSEAYGSYNEQFF. The CDR3 DNA sequence: TGTGCCAGCAGTGAAGCTTACGGTTCCTACAATGAGCAGTTCTTC.

This clonotype was observed a few times. The rearrangement links TRBV7-2 to TRBJ2-5; 7 positions match TRBD2. Germline CDR1 SGHTA, CDR2 FQGNSA. With V trimmed by 3 bases and J by 2 bases, 6 bases remained unmatched. The CDR3 runs 15 residues. CDR3 sequence reads: CASSFQGLGQETQYF. The CDR3 region has the DNA TGTGCCAGCAGCTTTCAAGGACTAGGTCAAGAGACCCAGTACTTC. The whole variable domain, remainder taken from reference TRBV7-2 and TRBJ2-5, is GAGVSQSPSNKVTEKGKDVELRCDPISGHTALYWYRQSLGQGLEFLIYFQGNSAPDKSGLPSDRFSAERTGGSVSTLTIQRTQQEDSAVYLCASSFQGLGQETQYFGPGTRLLVL.

J is TRBJ1-1 and V is TRBV20-1, with D perhaps TRBD1 (5 bases). The CDR3 is 16 amino acids. Germline assignment: CDR1 DFQATT and CDR2 SNEGSKA (reference sequence). Deletions cut 6 bases from V and 4 bases from J, with 24 bases between. The CDR3 DNA follows: TGCAGTGCGACTGCGCAGGGAGCGGGAATAAGCACTGAAGCTTTCTTT. It codes for CSATAQGAGISTEAFF.

This clonotype was found many times. The chain joins TRBV10-2 to TRBJ2-2, with 9 nucleotides matching TRBD2. CDR1 and CDR2 (germline): WSHSY, SAAADI. The CDR3 runs to 16 residues. V shed 6 bases and J 0 bases; nucleotides not matched to a gene: 5. In DNA form, the CDR3 reads TGCGCCAGCAGGCCTAGCGGGAATACGAACACCGGGGAGCTGTTTTTT. As protein: CASRPSGNTNTGELFF.

The chain employs TRBV7-9 and TRBJ1-2; no clear D. The CDR3 totals 13 residues. CDR1 is SEHNR, CDR2 FQNEAQ, per germline (reference sequence). Trimming removed 0 bases at V and 4 bases at J, with 6 bases between. CDR3 residues: CASSLAQAYGYTF. The CDR3 coding sequence is TGTGCCAGCAGCTTAGCCCAGGCCTATGGCTACACCTTC.

CDR3 coding DNA: TGCAGTGCCGAAATGATAGGGGGCACAGATACGCAGTATTTT. It translates to CSAEMIGGTDTQYF. The gene calls are TRBV20-1 and TRBJ2-3, with a possible D match to TRBD1 (5 bases). Germline assignment: CDR1 DFQATT and CDR2 SNEGSKA (reference sequence). The ends were cut back, 6 bases at V and 1 base at J, with 14 bases in the middle. CDR3 length: 14 amino acids.

This clonotype has a count of ten or more. The CDR3 DNA reads as TGCGCCAGCAGTGCGGGAGGGATGTCGGAGACCCAGTACTTC. Its protein product is CASSAGGMSETQYF. This chain joins TRBV10-1 and TRBJ2-5; 8 bases match TRBD2. Losses at the gene ends were 4 bases for V and 5 bases for J; bases not matched to a gene: 6. Germline V gene data show CDR1 as WNHNN and CDR2 as SYGVQD (reference sequence). This CDR3 comprises 14 residues.

As DNA, the CDR3 is TGTGCCAGCAGCTTGGACAGGGGGCGGCTCTACTACACCTTC. Translated, it gives CASSLDRGRLYYTF. The rearrangement joins TRBV7-2 to TRBJ1-2; 11 nucleotides align to TRBD1. The germline CDR1 and CDR2 sequences are SGHTA and FQGNSA. The length of the CDR3 is 14 residues. After removal of 3 bases from V and 10 bases from J, the junction contained 7 bases not matched to a gene.

The CDR3 here is CASSLGGTSGRGNEQFF. The CDR3 bases are TGTGCCAGCAGTTTAGGGGGAACTAGCGGGAGGGGCAATGAGCAGTTCTTC. The rearrangement links TRBV12-3 or TRBV12-4 to TRBJ2-1; 13 nucleotides align to TRBD2. The CDR3 covers 17 residues. J lost 6 bases, V lost 1 base, and 6 bases had no gene match.

The table lists this clonotype with many counts. CDR3 bases: TGTGCCACCAGTGATCCGACTAGCGACACAGATACGCAGTATTTT. Translation: CATSDPTSDTDTQYF. This sequence joins TRBV24-1 and TRBJ2-3; 8 positions agree with TRBD2. In germline, CDR1 is KGHDR, CDR2 SFDVKD. After removal of 3 bases from V and 2 bases from J, the junction contained 3 bases not matched to a gene. CDR3 size: 15 residues.

This clonotype has at least ten counts. The chain couples TRBV4-3 to TRBJ1-2; D not resolved. Trimming took 1 base from V and 2 from J, leaving 11 bases between them. Germline CDR1 reads LGHNA; CDR2 reads YSLEER. The CDR3 runs to 15 residues. This chain's CDR3 is CASSQGHSGNYGYTF. In nucleotides, the CDR3 is TGCGCCAGCAGCCAAGGACATTCGGGGAACTATGGCTACACCTTC.